This T cell receptor (beta chain) was found in a study of cytomegalovirus exposure and HLA in healthy donors. Trimming removed 4 bases from V and 1 base from J, with 13 bases in between. CDR1 and CDR2 (germline): LNHDA, SQIVND (reference sequence). The CDR3 contains 15 residues. Use of 60 Vbeta and 13 Jbeta primers characterized the PCR. TCRdb keeps only in-frame clones here, not all; method: immunoSEQ multiplex PCR. The table includes a few hundred thousand clones, around three quarters detected once. Sequencing input: PBMCs. This TCR was recovered from a middle-aged man in good health and CMV-seronegative. The chain carries TRBV19 and TRBJ2-5; a weak D match, TRBD2 (6 bases). Here the CDR3 reads CASSTSYGSQETQYF. In nucleotides, the CDR3 is TGTGCCAGTAGTACCTCTTACGGGAGCCAAGAGACCCAGTACTTC.